The following is a T cell receptor (beta chain) sequence with its context. Germline CDR1 reads MNHEY; CDR2 reads SMNVEV (reference sequence). The CDR3 has 15 amino acids. Trimming removed 11 bases at V and 0 bases at J, with 16 bases between. This specimen comes from a study of blood T cell repertoires in COVID-19. In the study overall: The study drew acute and convalescent COVID-19 samples from the United States, Italy and Spain. T cells, B-cell-depleted T cells, or PBMCs provided the cDNA or gDNA that served as material.

Original processing notes: Reference gene primers were amplified, and this amplification served to estimate nucleated cell counts. Produced via immunoSEQ multiplex PCR; TCRdb's table is partial and in-frame only. V, J and clone size were drawn from that table, and D and trimming were deduced from the DNA. The sample includes roughly 120,000 clones, almost 85% seen only once; the top ten take approximately 7%. The chain combines TRBV27 with TRBJ1-4, with D perhaps matching TRBD1 (6 bases). The receptor was derived from a man aged 65-85 years with active or convalescent COVID-19. The sequenced material came from peripheral blood. In DNA form, the CDR3 reads TGTGCCTCCGGGGAGGGGGGTACAACTAATGAAAAACTGTTTTTT. This encodes CASGEGGTTNEKLFF.